These 30 T cell receptor beta chains share one sample of origin, sequenced in a study of blood T cell repertoires in COVID-19. Libraries were prepared by immunoSEQ multiplex PCR; TCRdb keeps only in-frame clonotypes and omits some of them. The repertoire holds 150,000 to 170,000 clones, about 79% seen once, with approximately 30% in the top ten. Sequencing used peripheral blood. Receptors were obtained from a woman in her sixties with acute or convalescent COVID-19.

Only a few counts were recorded for this clone. This chain connects TRBV19 to TRBJ2-1; TRBD1 matches at 8 bases. V lost 4 bases and J lost 1; bases outside the gene matches: 9. CDR3 length: 17 residues. Germline CDR1 and CDR2: LNHDA and SQIVND (reference sequence). The CDR3 sequence is CASSRDRTGSSYNEQFF. In DNA, the CDR3 is TGTGCCAGTAGTAGAGACAGGACAGGGTCTTCCTACAATGAGCAGTTCTTC.

The J gene is TRBJ1-5, the V gene TRBV10-3; possible D gene TRBD1, 5 bases. Trimming removed 2 bases from V and 7 bases from J, with 15 bases in between. The length of the CDR3 is 15 residues. Germline values: CDR1 ENHRY, CDR2 SYGVKD. The CDR3 protein is CAISEQHRQGQPQHF. The CDR3, as DNA: TGTGCCATCAGTGAGCAACACCGGCAGGGCCAGCCCCAGCATTTT.

The rearrangement links TRBV3-1 (or the pseudogene TRBV3-2) to TRBJ2-1; tentatively, D is TRBD2 (5 bases). The V end was cut by 2 bases, the J end by 10 bases, with 15 bases between. Germline V lookup: CDR1 LGHDT, CDR2 YNNKEL (reference sequence). The CDR3 runs 14 residues. The CDR3 here is CASSQPPTRVEQFF. The CDR3 DNA follows: TGTGCCAGCAGCCAACCCCCGACGAGGGTAGAGCAGTTCTTC.

The chain joins TRBV27 to TRBJ1-2; weak D call: TRBD1 (5 bases). CDR1 is MNHEY, CDR2 SMNVEV, per germline (reference sequence). With 6 bases removed from V and 4 bases from J, the gap between germline ends came to 15 bases. The CDR3 runs to 14 residues. The CDR3: CASSPRTTGYGYTF. In nucleotides, the CDR3 is TGTGCCAGCAGCCCCCGGACAACCGGCTATGGCTACACCTTC.

The rearrangement joins TRBV6-6 to TRBJ1-2; D gene unclear. The CDR3 is made up of 11 amino acids. Per the germline V gene, CDR1 is MNHNY and CDR2 is SVGAGI (reference sequence). Trimming took 7 bases from V and 8 from J, leaving 11 bases between them. The CDR3 DNA reads TGTGCCAGCAACCCGGGAGGGGGCTACACCTTC. Encoded protein: CASNPGGGYTF.

V gene TRBV10-3 combines with J gene TRBJ1-6; D possibly corresponds to TRBD1 (6 bases). Trimming removed 7 bases at V and 6 bases at J, with 10 bases between. The CDR3 loop spans 13 amino acids. The germline gives CDR1 ENHRY, CDR2 SYGVKD. CDR3 coding DNA: TGTGCCATCATGGGGGCCGCTAATTCACCCCTCCACTTT. It yields the protein CAIMGAANSPLHF.

This clone is a singleton in its sample. This chain joins TRBV12-5 and TRBJ2-7; 10 bases align to TRBD1. J gave up 0 bases and V 7 bases, and 6 bases lay outside the gene matches. CDR1 and CDR2 (germline): LGHNT, FRNRAP. This CDR3 region has 15 residues. The CDR3 region is CASAPGQGFSYEQYF. CDR3 DNA: TGTGCTAGTGCCCCGGGACAGGGGTTCTCCTACGAGCAGTACTTC.

This clone has a handful of counts. The gene calls are TRBV5-6 and TRBJ2-2, with TRBD1 as a possible D gene (6 bases). The germline V and J ends were trimmed by 4 bases and 2 bases, with 15 bases remaining between them. Germline CDR1 and CDR2: SGHDT and YYEEEE. The CDR3 length is 16 residues. The CDR3 spells CASSRASRGNTGELFF. The DNA of the CDR3 is TGTGCCAGCAGCCGCGCCAGCAGGGGCAACACCGGGGAGCTGTTTTTT.

This chain joins TRBV4-1 and TRBJ1-1, with 9 nucleotides matching TRBD1. This CDR3 has 16 amino acids. Germline V gene lookup returns CDR1 MGHRA and CDR2 YSYEKL. V was clipped by 5 bases and J by 4 bases; unmatched bases: 11. This CDR3 reads CASSTTPGQGSTEAFF. The CDR3 DNA follows: TGCGCCAGCAGCACAACACCGGGACAGGGATCCACTGAAGCTTTCTTT.

In DNA, the CDR3 is TGCGCCATCGAGCCCGGGACAGGGAGCACCAATGAGCAGTTCTTC. Protein product: CAIEPGTGSTNEQFF. This chain links TRBV10-2 with TRBJ2-1; 9 bases are shared with TRBD1. Germline V gene lookup returns CDR1 WSHSY and CDR2 SAAADI. Trimming removed 10 bases from V and 6 bases from J; junction bases left unmatched: 13. The CDR3 loop spans 15 amino acids.

The chain combines TRBV6-5 with TRBJ1-1, with TRBD1 matching over 8 bases. V dropped 5 bases and J dropped 0; count of bases not matched to a gene: 5. Germline lookup yields CDR1 MNHEY and CDR2 SVGAGI. The CDR3 is 15 amino acids. The CDR3, as DNA: TGTGCCAGCAGTAGAGCAGGGGGCATGAACACTGAAGCTTTCTTT. Its translation: CASSRAGGMNTEAFF.

This chain uses TRBV6-5 with TRBJ1-3; a weak D match, TRBD1 (6 bases). V gave up 4 bases and J gave up 2 bases, with 12 bases separating them. CDR3 length equals 15 residues. Germline CDR1 and CDR2: MNHEY and SVGAGI. As DNA, the CDR3 is TGTGCCAGCAGTTCAGGGGTTAACACTGGAAACACCATATATTTT. This codes for CASSSGVNTGNTIYF.

This clone was picked up a small number of times. The V call is TRBV29-1, the J call TRBJ2-2; D unresolved. The length of the CDR3 is 13 residues. The germline CDR1 and CDR2 sequences are SQVTM and ANQGSEA. The germline V and J ends were trimmed by 2 bases and 1 base, with 5 bases remaining between them. In nucleotides, the CDR3 is TGCAGCGTTGAACCCTTGAACACCGGGGAGCTGTTTTTT. It is translated as CSVEPLNTGELFF.

The chain joins TRBV6-6 to TRBJ2-2; 8 bases agree with TRBD1. The CDR3 totals 16 residues. The junction had 11 bases not matched to a gene; V was cut back by 7 bases and J by 4 bases. Germline V CDR1 and CDR2: MNHNY, SVGAGI (reference sequence). This chain's CDR3 is CASTETGAATTGELFF. The CDR3 coding sequence is TGTGCCAGCACCGAGACAGGGGCCGCGACCACCGGGGAGCTGTTTTTT.

The chain has TRBV30 and TRBJ1-2; D gene ambiguous. This CDR3 has 14 residues. Germline V gene data show CDR1 as GTSNPN and CDR2 as SVGIG (reference sequence). V lost 0 bases to trimming and J lost 0 bases, with 8 bases between them. CDR3 residues: CAWSVQTTNYGYTF. DNA for the CDR3: TGTGCCTGGAGTGTTCAGACAACTAACTATGGCTACACCTTC.

The chain recombines TRBV28 with TRBJ1-5, with D possibly matching TRBD1 (6 bases). Germline V gene data show CDR1 as MDHEN and CDR2 as SYDVKM. V was clipped by 5 bases and J by 11 bases, with 16 bases between them. The CDR3 consists of 13 residues. The CDR3 bases are TGTGCCAGCAGTACCCCCCAGACAGGCTCCCAGCATTTT. Translation: CASSTPQTGSQHF.

This clone was seen more than once but under ten times. This chain uses TRBV7-2 with TRBJ1-2; no definite D call. V lost 5 bases and J 8 bases, leaving 18 bases between the germline ends. This CDR3 has 14 residues. Germline V CDR1 and CDR2: SGHTA, FQGNSA. The CDR3: CASSPLIGIKGYTF. The DNA of the CDR3 is TGTGCCAGCAGCCCTTTGATCGGTATAAAGGGCTACACCTTC.

The genes are TRBV7-8 and TRBJ2-1; D may be TRBD2 (7 bases). From germline, CDR1 is SGHVS and CDR2 FQNEAQ. The CDR3 is 15 residues long. Trimming shortened V by 5 bases and J by 10 bases, and 21 bases separated the two germline ends. The CDR3 DNA follows: TGTGCCAGCAGCCCCAGGGAGGGGGGAACTTTAGAGCAGTTCTTC. It is translated as CASSPREGGTLEQFF.

Here the CDR3 DNA reads TGTGCCAGCAGTCCCGGGGGTTCCGGGGAGCAGTACGTC. Encoded protein: CASSPGGSGEQYV. The chain is built from TRBV12-3 or TRBV12-4 and TRBJ2-7; D is perhaps TRBD2 (6 bases). CDR3 length: 13 amino acids. V gave up 5 bases and J gave up 7 bases, with 15 bases separating them.

The V gene is TRBV7-3, the J gene TRBJ1-1; a possible D gene is TRBD1 (5 bases). This CDR3 has 14 amino acids. The V gene's germline CDR1 is SGHTA and CDR2 FQGTGA. Trimming removed 5 bases from V and 6 bases from J, with 16 bases in between. Here the CDR3 DNA reads TGTGCCAGCAGCCCGACAGCCTCTCACTCTGAAGCTTTCTTT. This encodes CASSPTASHSEAFF. Drawing the rest from reference TRBV7-3 and TRBJ1-1, the complete variable domain is GAGVSQTPSNKVTEKGKYVELRCDPISGHTALYWYRQSLGQGPEFLIYFQGTGAADDSGLPNDRFFAVRPEGSVSTLKIQRTERGDSAVYLCASSPTASHSEAFFGQGTRLTVV.

The rearrangement uses TRBV11-1 and TRBJ1-1; 8 bases align to TRBD1. CDR3 length: 15 amino acids. V lost 1 base and J lost 1; bases outside the gene matches: 2. From germline, CDR1 is SGHAT and CDR2 FQDESV (reference sequence). CDR3 sequence (DNA): TGTGCCAGCAGCTTAGAGGGGACAGGGAACACTGAAGCTTTCTTT. Amino acid sequence: CASSLEGTGNTEAFF.

The chain recombines TRBV11-3 with TRBJ1-1, with 11 bases fitting TRBD1. This CDR3 is built from 16 residues. Losses at the gene ends were 0 bases for V and 4 bases for J; bases not matched to a gene: 4. The germline CDR1 and CDR2 sequences are SGHNT and YENEEA. The CDR3 nucleotides read TGTGCCAGCAGCTTAGATGGGACAGGGGGGGGCACTGAAGCTTTCTTT. Translated: CASSLDGTGGGTEAFF.

The V gene is TRBV12-3 or TRBV12-4, the J gene TRBJ1-1; perhaps TRBD1 as D (5 bases). This CDR3 has 13 residues. V was shortened by 0 bases and J by 5 bases, with 7 bases between the two germline ends. CDR3 sequence reads: CASSLARGTEAFF. The CDR3 coding sequence is TGTGCCAGCAGTTTAGCACGGGGGACTGAAGCTTTCTTT.

This clone was observed a handful of times. The gene calls are TRBV3-1 (or the pseudogene TRBV3-2) and TRBJ1-1; no reliable D call. This CDR3 is 14 amino acids long. CDR1 is LGHDT, CDR2 YNNKEL, per germline (reference sequence). The germline V and J ends were trimmed by 1 base and 5 bases, with 11 bases remaining between them. In DNA form, the CDR3 reads TGTGCCAGCAGCCAAGTACCGGGTCGGACTGAAGCTTTCTTT. Protein sequence: CASSQVPGRTEAFF.

Concerning this clone: Other DNA sequences in the same sample also yield this CDR3. This chain joins TRBV10-2 and TRBJ1-5; D unclear. Germline values: CDR1 WSHSY, CDR2 SAAADI. The CDR3 spans 13 residues. The germline V and J ends were trimmed by 2 bases and 5 bases, with 7 bases remaining between them. CDR3 region: CASSEGRDQPQHF. The CDR3 DNA reads TGCGCCAGCAGTGAGGGGCGCGATCAGCCCCAGCATTTT.

The V and J genes are TRBV4-1 and TRBJ2-1; D unclear. Germline-derived CDR1 and CDR2 are MGHRA and YSYEKL. The CDR3 is made up of 14 amino acids. V shed 1 base and J shed 7 bases, with 11 bases lying between them. The CDR3 DNA reads as TGCGCCAGCAGCCAAGTTGACTCCAAGAATGAGCAGTTCTTC. This gives the protein CASSQVDSKNEQFF.

The rearrangement links TRBV4-2 to TRBJ2-7, with unresolved D. Germline CDR1 and CDR2: LGHNA and YNFKEQ. CDR3 length: 15 residues. V dropped 1 base and J dropped 3 bases, with 13 bases sitting between them. The CDR3 loop is CASSQVSLENYEQYF. The CDR3 bases are TGTGCCAGCAGCCAAGTATCCCTGGAGAACTACGAGCAGTACTTC.

The count of this clone is one. The chain combines TRBV11-2 with TRBJ2-5; possibly TRBD1 for D (7 bases). Deletions cut 1 base from V and 4 bases from J, with 10 bases between. The CDR3 loop spans 14 amino acids. Germline V gene data show CDR1 as SGHAT and CDR2 as FQNNGV. Here the CDR3 DNA reads TGTGCCAGCAGCTTAGGCGGGGACAGAGAGACCCAGTACTTC. It specifies CASSLGGDRETQYF.

The chain combines TRBV4-2 with TRBJ2-5; tentatively, D is TRBD2 (5 bases). The CDR3 consists of 14 residues. The germline V and J ends were trimmed by 0 bases and 2 bases, with 7 bases remaining between them. CDR1 and CDR2 from the germline V gene are LGHNA and YNFKEQ. The CDR3 spells CASSQERGQETQYF. For the CDR3, the DNA is TGTGCCAGCAGCCAAGAACGGGGTCAAGAGACCCAGTACTTC.

The rearrangement uses TRBV3-1 (or the pseudogene TRBV3-2) and TRBJ2-5; unclear D gene. This CDR3 has 12 amino acids. Per germline, CDR1 LGHDT and CDR2 YNNKEL (reference sequence). V was trimmed by 1 base and J by 2 bases, leaving 2 bases between them. CDR3 residues: CASSQVQETQYF. The CDR3 DNA is TGTGCCAGCAGCCAAGTACAAGAGACCCAGTACTTC.